A single sample is the source of the 21 T cell receptor beta chains below, sequenced in a study of T-cell memory formation after mild COVID-19. TCRdb redid the calling of the 5' RACE reads with MiXCR, one entry per CDR3 protein. The data show about 160,000 distinct CDR3 sequences, roughly 31% seen once. The sample was PBMCs or a T cell subset sorted from them (not recorded which). The receptors shown here come from an adult woman who had mild COVID-19 (a few samples of this study predate the infection). Cell type and time point are not known.

This clonotype occurred a few times. The chain combines TRBV27 with TRBJ2-5, with D perhaps TRBD1 or TRBD2 (5 bases each). The germline gives CDR1 MNHEY, CDR2 SMNVEV (reference sequence). V lost 6 bases to trimming and J lost 5 bases, with 16 bases between them. The CDR3 sequence is 14 residues long. CDR3 nucleotide sequence: TGTGCCAGCAGGAGTCTGGGGGTGGGGGAGACCCAGTACTTC. This codes for CASRSLGVGETQYF.

This clonotype has just a few counts. CDR3 sequence reads: CAWSATGTEAFF. The CDR3 bases are TGTGCCTGGAGTGCGACGGGCACTGAAGCTTTCTTT. The chain uses TRBV30 and TRBJ1-1; unclear D gene. Trimming pared 1 base from V and 4 bases from J, leaving 7 bases between. CDR1 and CDR2 from the germline V gene are GTSNPN and SVGIG (reference sequence). CDR3 length: 12 amino acids.

V gene TRBV5-1 combines with J gene TRBJ2-7; TRBD2 agrees at 11 bases. This CDR3 is built from 16 residues. The V gene end was trimmed by 4 bases and the J gene end by 4 bases; junction bases not matched to a gene: 10. Germline V gives CDR1 SGHRS, CDR2 YFSETQ. The CDR3 region has the DNA TGCGCCAGCAGCCCCATCCTAGCGGGGGGTTCTTACGAGCAGTACTTC. Protein: CASSPILAGGSYEQYF.

This clonotype turned up a few times. The chain is built from TRBV5-1 and TRBJ2-7; 10 nucleotides line up with TRBD1. The CDR3 runs 14 residues. The V gene's germline CDR1 is SGHRS and CDR2 YFSETQ. Trimming at V came to 4 bases and at J to 2 bases, leaving 3 bases not matched to a gene. This chain's CDR3 is CASSKDRGAYEQYF. DNA of the CDR3: TGCGCCAGCAGCAAGGACAGGGGGGCCTACGAGCAGTACTTC.

J is TRBJ1-2 and V is TRBV5-1; TRBD1 is a possible D gene (5 bases). Trimming removed 2 bases at V and 13 bases at J, with 15 bases between. Germline V gives CDR1 SGHRS, CDR2 YFSETQ. The CDR3 contains 12 residues. CDR3 sequence reads: CASSLAGTAGTF. The CDR3, as DNA: TGCGCCAGCAGCTTAGCCGGGACCGCCGGCACCTTC.

This sequence joins TRBV6-6 and TRBJ1-2; TRBD1 matches 7 bases. The ends lost 6 bases at V and 2 bases at J; junction bases unmatched: 15. CDR3 length: 17 amino acids. From germline, CDR1 is MNHNY and CDR2 SVGAGI (reference sequence). Written as DNA, the CDR3 is TGTGCCAGCAGAGTACAGCGACAGGGCATATCGAACTATGGCTACACCTTC. Amino acid sequence: CASRVQRQGISNYGYTF.

The table lists this clonotype with a few counts. V and J are TRBV7-8 and TRBJ2-2; D call uncertain. This CDR3 contains 17 residues. V was clipped by 4 bases and J by 0 bases, with 15 bases between them. Germline V gene data show CDR1 as SGHVS and CDR2 as FQNEAQ. CDR3 DNA sequence: TGTGCCAGCAGCTCCAGGACCTACGGCGCGAACACCGGGGAGCTGTTTTTT. Translation gives CASSSRTYGANTGELFF. Supplemented by reference TRBV7-8 and TRBJ2-2, the full variable domain reads GAGVSQSPRYKVAKRGQDVALRCDPISGHVSLFWYQQALGQGPEFLTYFQNEAQLDKSGLPSDRFFAERPEGSVSTLKIQRTQQEDSAVYLCASSSRTYGANTGELFFGEGSRLTVL.

The V gene is TRBV6-6, the J gene TRBJ2-6; 8 bases line up with TRBD2. The CDR3 runs 18 residues. The J segment lost 2 bases and the V segment lost 6 bases, leaving 12 bases of the junction unmatched. Germline V gene data show CDR1 as MNHNY and CDR2 as SVGAGI (reference sequence). The CDR3 DNA sequence: TGTGCCAGCAGCCGTTCGGGCGGGGGGCCGCCTGGGGCCAACGTCCTGACTTTC. Amino acids: CASSRSGGGPPGANVLTF.

This chain uses TRBV19 with TRBJ2-4; 7 nucleotides agree with TRBD1. Germline V CDR1 and CDR2: LNHDA, SQIVND (reference sequence). This CDR3 is built from 16 residues. V trimming: 3 bases; J trimming: 0 bases; junction bases outside the gene matches: 5. The CDR3 coding sequence is TGTGCCAGTAGTATTGGGACAGTCCTAGCCAAAAACATTCAGTACTTC. This translates into CASSIGTVLAKNIQYF.

The V call is TRBV6-5, the J call TRBJ1-1, with D unresolved. V was clipped by 2 bases and J by 7 bases, with 17 bases between them. The CDR3 consists of 15 residues. CDR1 and CDR2 (germline): MNHEY, SVGAGI. CDR3 sequence reads: CASSYHPGPGLEAFF. The CDR3 DNA is TGTGCCAGCAGTTACCATCCGGGTCCCGGGCTTGAAGCTTTCTTT.

The chain links TRBV2 to TRBJ2-3, with TRBD2 matching over 7 bases. After removal of 2 bases from V and 2 bases from J, the junction contained 7 bases not matched to a gene. CDR1 is SNHLY and CDR2 is FYNNEI in the germline V gene. CDR3 length: 16 residues. The CDR3 loop reads CASSERDYSPTDTQYF. Written as DNA, the CDR3 is TGTGCCAGCAGTGAACGGGACTATTCCCCCACAGATACGCAGTATTTT.

The chain uses TRBV28 and TRBJ2-1, with D unresolved. The CDR3 totals 12 residues. Trimming removed 6 bases at V and 6 bases at J, with 9 bases between. CDR1 and CDR2 (germline): MDHEN, SYDVKM. The CDR3 loop reads CASRDSGNEQFF. In DNA form, the CDR3 reads TGTGCCAGCAGAGACTCGGGCAATGAGCAGTTCTTC.

This clonotype was seen a few times. V is TRBV3-1 and J is TRBJ2-7; D call uncertain. V was pared by 0 bases and J by 3 bases, with 3 bases between. Germline-derived CDR1 and CDR2 are LGHDT and YNNKEL (reference sequence). This CDR3 has 12 residues. The CDR3 here is CASSQEGYEQYF. CDR3 nucleotides: TGTGCCAGCAGCCAAGAGGGCTACGAGCAGTACTTC.

The CDR3, as DNA: TGTGCCAGCATCCTGGGTAGCGGGAGAAGGAATGAGCAGTTCTTC. Translating gives CASILGSGRRNEQFF. The rearrangement links TRBV12-3 or TRBV12-4 to TRBJ2-1, with 9 bases fitting TRBD2. J was trimmed by 7 bases and V by 7 bases; bases with no gene match: 11. There are 15 residues in the CDR3.

This clonotype turned up a few times. The chain has TRBV7-3 and TRBJ2-1; 9 nucleotides line up with TRBD2. The CDR3 covers 18 residues. J gave up 8 bases and V 1 base, and 15 bases lay outside the gene matches. Germline CDR1 SGHTA, CDR2 FQGTGA. The CDR3 sequence: CASSLRPGRRGGIHEQFF. For the CDR3, the DNA is TGTGCCAGCAGCTTAAGGCCCGGTCGGCGGGGGGGTATTCATGAGCAGTTCTTC.

This chain joins TRBV6-2 or TRBV6-3 and TRBJ1-2; D not certain. V lost 6 bases, J lost 8 bases, and 13 bases lay in between. Per the germline V gene, CDR1 is MNHEY and CDR2 is SVGEGT. The length of the CDR3 is 12 residues. The CDR3 DNA sequence: TGTGCCAGCAGACTGTCGTCGTCCGGCTACACCTTC. It codes for CASRLSSSGYTF.

This clonotype was observed a handful of times. The chain couples TRBV7-9 to TRBJ2-3, with 7 bases that match TRBD2. The CDR3 loop spans 17 amino acids. The germline V gene has CDR1 SEHNR and CDR2 FQNEAQ (reference sequence). V lost 5 bases and J lost 2; bases outside the gene matches: 13. CDR3 in DNA: TGTGCCAGCAGCGATCCCGGCAGGGCGGGAGTCACAGATACGCAGTATTTT. It encodes CASSDPGRAGVTDTQYF.

The chain couples TRBV29-1 to TRBJ2-7, with TRBD1 as a possible D gene (5 bases). V was clipped by 4 bases and J by 2 bases, with 12 bases between them. The CDR3 totals 13 residues. Germline V lookup: CDR1 SQVTM, CDR2 ANQGSEA. CDR3: CSVVEQDTYEQYF. CDR3 DNA: TGCAGCGTTGTGGAGCAGGACACCTACGAGCAGTACTTC.

The chain employs TRBV7-9 and TRBJ1-1; tentative D call: TRBD1 (5 bases). The V end was cut by 1 base, the J end by 4 bases, with 13 bases between. This CDR3 comprises 15 residues. Germline assignment: CDR1 SEHNR and CDR2 FQNEAQ (reference sequence). CDR3 nucleotide sequence: TGTGCCAGCAGCTTAGGTGTCAGGGTGGGCACTGAAGCTTTCTTT. It yields the protein CASSLGVRVGTEAFF.

This clonotype was counted at least ten times. The chain recombines TRBV5-1 with TRBJ2-3, with a possible D match to TRBD2 (5 bases). The CDR3 contains 14 residues. V was shortened by 0 bases and J by 0 bases, with 5 bases between the two germline ends. CDR1 and CDR2 from the germline V gene are SGHRS and YFSETQ. The CDR3 sequence is CASSLGTSTDTQYF. The CDR3 nucleotides are TGCGCCAGCAGCTTGGGGACTAGCACAGATACGCAGTATTTT. The complete variable domain, with remaining parts taken from reference TRBV5-1 and TRBJ2-3, reads KAGVTQTPRYLIKTRGQQVTLSCSPISGHRSVSWYQQTPGQGLQFLFEYFSETQRNKGNFPGRFSGRQFSNSRSEMNVSTLELGDSALYLCASSLGTSTDTQYFGPGTRLTVL.

This clonotype was seen a handful of times. This sequence joins TRBV9 and TRBJ2-7; D is ambiguous. CDR1 and CDR2 (germline): SGDLS, YYNGEE. Trimming took off 0 bases at V and 2 bases at J, with 12 bases between the two ends. This CDR3 is built from 15 residues. The CDR3 coding sequence is TGTGCCAGCAGCGTAGGAACCGCCCCGACCTACGAGCAGTACTTC. It specifies CASSVGTAPTYEQYF. Together with reference TRBV9 and TRBJ2-7, the CDR3 gives the full variable domain: DSGVTQTPKHLITATGQRVTLRCSPRSGDLSVYWYQQSLDQGLQFLIQYYNGEERAKGNILERFSAQQFPDLHSELNLSSLELGDSALYFCASSVGTAPTYEQYFGPGTRLTVT.